A selection of T cell receptor beta chains follows, all from one sample in a study of blood T cell repertoires in COVID-19. Profiling relied on immunoSEQ multiplex PCR, and the TCRdb table lists in-frame clones only, not all of them. This table has under 80,000 clones, 70% to 90% appearing once. Material for sequencing was peripheral blood. The source is an elderly woman with active COVID-19. Both conserved end residues are part of each CDR3. A D gene is named only where the DNA matches it firmly. Only part of the rows carry a size: once, few, many, or a class if the clone is expanded.

size	V	D	J	DNA	CDR3
.	TRBV5-6	TRBD1	TRBJ1-3	TGTGCCAGCAGCTTGACCTTGACAGGGAGCTCTGGAAACACCATATATTTT	CASSLTLTGSSGNTIYF
.	TRBV5-1	TRBD2	TRBJ2-1	TGCGCCGCCTCAAGGGGGGCTAGCGGGCCTAACCGGGGCAATGAGCAGTTCTTC	CAASRGASGPNRGNEQFF
.	TRBV19	TRBD2	TRBJ2-3	TGTGCCAGTAGACTCGGCGGGAGGGCCGGCACAGATACGCAGTATTTT	CASRLGGRAGTDTQYF
.	TRBV18	.	TRBJ1-4	TGTGCCAGCTCACCGACACAGGGAGGGGAAAAACTGTTTTTT	CASSPTQGGEKLFF
.	TRBV11-2	TRBD2	TRBJ2-1	TGTGCCAGCAGAAAGCGCGGAGGGGAGGGTAATGAGCAGTTCTTC	CASRKRGGEGNEQFF
.	TRBV15	TRBD2	TRBJ2-5	TGTGCCACCAGCAGAGATGGTGCTAGCGGGAGTGAGACCCAGTACTTC	CATSRDGASGSETQYF
.	TRBV5-1	TRBD2	TRBJ2-7	TGCGCCAGCAGCCCTATGCTAGCGGAGAGCTACGAGCAGTACTTC	CASSPMLAESYEQYF
once	TRBV7-3	.	TRBJ2-2	TGTGCCAGCAGCTTAGAGGGGAACACCGGGGAGCTGTTTTTT	CASSLEGNTGELFF
.	TRBV7-2	.	TRBJ2-3	TGTGCCAGCAGCCAGGCGAGAACCACAGATACGCAGTATTTT	CASSQARTTDTQYF
.	TRBV7-2	TRBD1	TRBJ2-6	TGTGCCAGCAGCTTAACCCGGGACAGTTTGCTTTCTGGGGCCAACGTCCTGACTTTC	CASSLTRDSLLSGANVLTF
.	TRBV9	TRBD1	TRBJ2-3	TGTGCCAGCAGCGTGAGCGAGGTAGGACAGGGCACAGATACGCAGTATTTT	CASSVSEVGQGTDTQYF
.	TRBV7-2	TRBD1	TRBJ2-3	TGTGCCAGCAGCGCCGGGGCGACAGGGTTCACAGATACGCAGTATTTT	CASSAGATGFTDTQYF
.	TRBV29-1	.	TRBJ1-2	TGCAGCGTTGAGTTGGGGGGTGGCGGCTACACCTTC	CSVELGGGGYTF
.	TRBV28	.	TRBJ1-6	TGTGCCAGCGGTACCGGCAGGGTGGGTTCACCCCTCCACTTT	CASGTGRVGSPLHF
once	TRBV5-5	.	TRBJ2-7	TGTGCCAGCAGCTTGGCCGCGGGGAAATACGAGCAGTACTTC	CASSLAAGKYEQYF
.	TRBV24-1	.	TRBJ2-5	TGTGCCACCAGTGATCCCCAGCAAGAGACCCAGTACTTC	CATSDPQQETQYF
.	TRBV5-1	TRBD1	TRBJ2-2	TGCGCCAGCAGCACCGGGACAGGGGGTTTCCGGGAGCTGTTTTTT	CASSTGTGGFRELFF
.	TRBV30	TRBD1	TRBJ1-2	TGTGCCTGGAGTGTAGCGACAGGGGGCGGCTATGGCTACACCTTC	CAWSVATGGGYGYTF
.	TRBV7-2	.	TRBJ2-3	TGTGCCAGCACCGACCGGGTGAACACAGATACGCAGTATTTT	CASTDRVNTDTQYF
.	TRBV28	TRBD2	TRBJ2-7	TGTGCCAGCAGCCCACGCCTGGGGGGGAGATACGAGCAGTACTTC	CASSPRLGGRYEQYF
.	TRBV18	.	TRBJ1-1	TGTGCCAGCTCACCGAGCCGGGACACTGAAGCTTTCTTT	CASSPSRDTEAFF
.	TRBV28	.	TRBJ2-7	TGTGCCACCCAAAGAGCCCCGTCCGAGCAGTACTTC	CATQRAPSEQYF
.	TRBV6-6	.	TRBJ2-5	TGTGCCAGCAGCGTTACTAGGCGGGAGACCCAGTACTTC	CASSVTRRETQYF
.	TRBV28	.	TRBJ2-2	TGTGCCAGCAGTTTTGAACTAATCACCGGGGAGCTGTTTTTT	CASSFELITGELFF
once	TRBV7-9	TRBD1	TRBJ1-4	TGTGCCACCAAGGGGGCGACCCCCGAAGAAAAACTGTTTTTT	CATKGATPEEKLFF
.	TRBV28	.	TRBJ2-3	TGTGCCAGCAGTTTCCGGAGAAATACGCAGTATTTT	CASSFRRNTQYF
.	TRBV19	TRBD2	TRBJ2-2	TGTGCCAGTAGTACAAGACTAGCGGGTAACACCGGGGAGCTGTTTTTT	CASSTRLAGNTGELFF
.	TRBV7-9	.	TRBJ1-1	TGTGCCAGCAGCTCCGCTACGGGATACAACACTGAAGCTTTCTTT	CASSSATGYNTEAFF
.	TRBV6-5	.	TRBJ2-2	TGTGCCAGCAGCAGGAACACCGGGGAGCTGTTTTTT	CASSRNTGELFF
.	TRBV19	.	TRBJ1-1	TGTGCCAGTAGTTTGTTGAACGGGAGGAACACTGAAGCTTTCTTT	CASSLLNGRNTEAFF
.	TRBV19	TRBD1	TRBJ1-4	TGTGCCACCGGGACAGGAAGCCCTTTTGCAACTAATGAAAAACTGTTTTTT	CATGTGSPFATNEKLFF
.	TRBV19	TRBD2	TRBJ2-2	TGTGCCAGTAAGCCAGCGGGAGGGCCCGGGGAGCTGTTTTTT	CASKPAGGPGELFF
.	TRBV16	.	TRBJ2-1	TGTGCCAGCAGCCAAGGGAGTTCCCTGGGAAATGAGCAGTTCTTC	CASSQGSSLGNEQFF
.	TRBV3-1/TRBV3-2	.	TRBJ2-5	TGTGCCAGCAGCCCAACTCAGGGGCAAGAGACCCAGTACTTC	CASSPTQGQETQYF
.	TRBV6-5	.	TRBJ2-6	TGTGCCAGCAGCGGCGGTTCCTCTGGGGCCAACGTCCTGACTTTC	CASSGGSSGANVLTF
.	TRBV20-1	.	TRBJ1-5	TGCAGTGCTAGTCAGTCGGTAAAGGGGAATCAGCCCCAGCATTTT	CSASQSVKGNQPQHF
.	TRBV6-1	.	TRBJ2-7	TGTGCCAGCAGTGATCATGGGGCGTCCTACGAGCAGTACTTC	CASSDHGASYEQYF
.	TRBV5-1	TRBD1	TRBJ2-7	TGCGCCAGCAGCTTACAGGGACAGTATCCCTACGAGCAGTACTTC	CASSLQGQYPYEQYF
.	TRBV18	.	TRBJ1-1	TGTGCCAGCTCCACTCGGGTGGGTTCGGGGTCTGAAGCTTTCTTT	CASSTRVGSGSEAFF
.	TRBV5-1	TRBD2	TRBJ2-1	TGCGCCAGCAGCAGCCTAGCGGGAGTGGTGGATGAGCAGTTCTTC	CASSSLAGVVDEQFF
once	TRBV7-2	TRBD2	TRBJ2-3	TGTGCCAGCAGCTTAGGGCTAGCGGGATCGAATACGCAGTATTTT	CASSLGLAGSNTQYF
.	TRBV19	TRBD1	TRBJ2-5	TGTGCCAGTAGTGGACAGGCTCAAGAGACCCAGTACTTC	CASSGQAQETQYF
.	TRBV6-2/TRBV6-3	.	TRBJ2-7	.	CASSWASGTRPLF
.	TRBV11-2	.	TRBJ1-1	TGTGCCAGCAGCTTAAGGGGGACAAAGAACACTGAAGCTTTCTTT	CASSLRGTKNTEAFF
.	TRBV7-3	TRBD2	TRBJ2-1	TGTGCCAGCAGCTTAAAAGCGGGAGTTGAGCAGTTCTTC	CASSLKAGVEQFF
.	TRBV19	TRBD2	TRBJ2-3	TGTGCCAGTAGATCCGCAGCCGGGACTAGCCATTACACAGATACGCAGTATTTT	CASRSAAGTSHYTDTQYF
.	TRBV7-9	.	TRBJ1-1	TGTGCCAGCAGCTTACAGGGGAAGACTGAAGCTTTCTTT	CASSLQGKTEAFF
.	TRBV28	TRBD1	TRBJ1-1	TGTGCCAGCAGCAATTTCCGGGACAGTGAAGCTTTCTTT	CASSNFRDSEAFF
.	TRBV15	.	TRBJ2-3	TGTGCCACCAGCGGAGCGAGCATTTCCACAGATACGCAGTATTTT	CATSGASISTDTQYF
.	TRBV7-2	.	TRBJ1-1	TGTGCCAGCAGCTTAGCGCTGGGCATCACTGAAGCTTTCTTT	CASSLALGITEAFF
.	TRBV7-9	.	TRBJ2-2	TGTGCCAGCACCACTTTACCGGTTGGGCCCGGGGAGCTGTTTTTT	CASTTLPVGPGELFF
few	TRBV7-3	.	TRBJ2-1	TGTGCCAGCAGCTTCCACCGCTCGGGTTATTCCAATGAGCAGTTCTTC	CASSFHRSGYSNEQFF
.	TRBV7-2	TRBD1	TRBJ2-1	TGTGCCAGCAGCCAGGGACAGACTAACAATGAGCAGTTCTTC	CASSQGQTNNEQFF
few	TRBV6-1	TRBD1	TRBJ1-1	TGTGCCAGCAGTGGGACCTCCGGGACAGGGTTTTCGAACACTGAAGCTTTCTTT	CASSGTSGTGFSNTEAFF
.	TRBV4-1	TRBD2	TRBJ2-1	TGCGCCAGCAGCCAAGTGGGCGGGAGGGTTTTGGAGCAGTTCTTC	CASSQVGGRVLEQFF
.	TRBV7-8	TRBD2	TRBJ2-7	TGTGCCAGCAGCTCAGGGACTACATCCTACGAGCAGTACTTC	CASSSGTTSYEQYF
.	TRBV7-9	TRBD2	TRBJ2-1	TGTGCCAGCCGCGATCTAGCGGGAGTAAATGAGCAGTTCTTC	CASRDLAGVNEQFF
.	TRBV13	TRBD2	TRBJ2-7	TGTGCCAGCAGCACCAGGACTAGTCTCTCCTACGAGCAGTACTTC	CASSTRTSLSYEQYF